This TCR beta chain was retrieved from a study of persistence of HIV-infected CD4 T cells. J was trimmed by 2 bases and V by 5 bases; bases with no gene match: 5. Per germline, CDR1 SGHTA and CDR2 FQGNSA. This CDR3 region has 14 residues. A remark on this clone: The antigen is not known.

Sequencing used immunoSEQ version 4 in survey mode. Genomic DNA was diluted to 10 ng/uL, up to 1 ug per sample. Produced via immunoSEQ multiplex PCR; TCRdb's table is partial and in-frame only. The repertoire includes approximately 30,000 clones, roughly four fifths of them detected once, and less than 5% sits in the top ten. Cells were stimulated with CMV-infected fibroblast lysates at 10 ug/mL. Memory cells lacking CD40L and CD69 with high CD45RO were sorted. Adults with HIV-1 started suppressive ART while chronically infected. Plasma HIV-1 RNA stayed below 50 copies/mL for at least 4 years. CD8+ T cells were removed from PBMCs prior to stimulation.

Sequenced material: CD4+ T cells sorted from PBMCs after roughly 20-hour stimulation, taken from a patient who received antiretroviral therapy. The chain combines TRBV7-2 with TRBJ2-7; 8 bases are shared with TRBD2. The sequence was obtained from an adult man with HIV who was CMV-seropositive. The CDR3 sequence: CASSIPGGAYEQYF. The CDR3 bases are TGTGCCAGCAGCATCCCCGGGGGGGCCTACGAGCAGTACTTC.